The 9 T cell receptor beta chains below were found in one sample sequenced in a study of T-cell reconstitution after alpha-beta-depleted transplantation in children. A TCRbeta library incorporating unique molecular identifiers was prepared. TCRdb passed the PCR reads through MiXCR, listing each CDR3 protein once. The repertoire holds 700,000 to 850,000 distinct CDR3 sequences, with less than 20% as singletons. The specimen was PBMCs, mostly from graft donor cells, collected 360 days after TCRalphabeta/CD19-depleted stem cell transplant. The receptors were sampled from a male patient under 18 who had a stem cell transplant for acute lymphoblastic leukemia, so the T cells may come from the graft donor.

The chain combines TRBV5-1 with TRBJ2-2, with D hard to call. V was shortened by 0 bases and J by 7 bases, with 13 bases between the two germline ends. Germline lookup yields CDR1 SGHRS and CDR2 YFSETQ. The CDR3 sequence is 15 residues long. CDR3 bases: TGCGCCAGCAGCTTGGGACTCTCCGTAATCGGGGAGCTGTTTTTT. This codes for CASSLGLSVIGELFF. The complete variable domain, with remaining parts taken from reference TRBV5-1 and TRBJ2-2, reads KAGVTQTPRYLIKTRGQQVTLSCSPISGHRSVSWYQQTPGQGLQFLFEYFSETQRNKGNFPGRFSGRQFSNSRSEMNVSTLELGDSALYLCASSLGLSVIGELFFGEGSRLTVL.

This clonotype occurred a few times. CDR3 loop: CASRLAESYEQYF. CDR3 coding DNA: TGTGCCAGTCGTCTAGCGGAATCCTACGAGCAGTACTTC. The chain is built from TRBV19 and TRBJ2-7, with 7 bases matching TRBD2. This CDR3 has 13 residues. Germline V CDR1 and CDR2: LNHDA, SQIVND (reference sequence). V dropped 8 bases and J dropped 1; count of bases not matched to a gene: 5.

CDR3 protein: CASSLGRHDTQYF. The CDR3 DNA reads as TGCGCCAGCAGCCTTGGTAGACACGATACGCAGTATTTT. The V gene is TRBV5-1, the J gene TRBJ2-3; D is ambiguous. From germline, CDR1 is SGHRS and CDR2 YFSETQ. Trimming pared 4 bases from V and 6 bases from J, leaving 12 bases between. This CDR3 contains 13 residues.

This chain uses TRBV20-1 with TRBJ2-1; 7 bases are a match to TRBD2. This CDR3 comprises 15 residues. V lost 3 bases to trimming and J lost 5 bases; unmatched junction nucleotides: 10. Germline CDR1 reads DFQATT; CDR2 reads SNEGSKA (reference sequence). The CDR3 is CSASGYRLADNEQFF. Here the CDR3 DNA reads TGCAGTGCTAGTGGTTATCGGCTAGCGGACAATGAGCAGTTCTTC.

V and J are TRBV5-1 and TRBJ1-5; D is ambiguous. This CDR3 is built from 16 residues. The germline gives CDR1 SGHRS, CDR2 YFSETQ. Trimming took off 0 bases at V and 0 bases at J, with 10 bases between the two ends. In DNA, the CDR3 is TGCGCCAGCAGCTTGGTGGCACTCAATAGCAATCAGCCCCAGCATTTT. Its protein product is CASSLVALNSNQPQHF.

This clonotype has at least ten counts. The V gene is TRBV20-1, the J gene TRBJ2-7; D possibly uses TRBD1 or TRBD2 (5 bases each). Germline V gene sequence: CDR1 DFQATT, CDR2 SNEGSKA (reference sequence). CDR3 size: 14 residues. The V gene lost 3 bases and the J gene lost 3 bases, with 15 bases spanning the gap. The CDR3: CSARGDGTRYEQYF. CDR3 DNA sequence: TGCAGTGCTAGGGGGGACGGAACCCGCTACGAGCAGTACTTC.

This chain links TRBV6-9 with TRBJ2-1; TRBD2 matches at 8 bases. Unmatched junction bases numbered 2, after V lost 7 bases and J lost 0 bases. The CDR3 covers 14 residues. CDR1 is MNHGY and CDR2 is SVAAGI in the germline V gene. This chain's CDR3 is CASNGTSSYNEQFF. CDR3 sequence (DNA): TGTGCCAGCAACGGGACTAGCTCCTACAATGAGCAGTTCTTC.

This clonotype was recorded a few times. V is TRBV5-1 and J is TRBJ2-7; no firm D call. Germline-derived CDR1 and CDR2 are SGHRS and YFSETQ. The germline V and J ends were trimmed by 5 bases and 0 bases, with 6 bases remaining between them. This CDR3 has 12 amino acids. CDR3 sequence (DNA): TGCGCCAGCAGACTAAACTCCTACGAGCAGTACTTC. Translated: CASRLNSYEQYF. The full variable domain, its missing parts supplied by reference TRBV5-1 and TRBJ2-7, is KAGVTQTPRYLIKTRGQQVTLSCSPISGHRSVSWYQQTPGQGLQFLFEYFSETQRNKGNFPGRFSGRQFSNSRSEMNVSTLELGDSALYLCASRLNSYEQYFGPGTRLTVT.

This clonotype was detected a few times. The rearrangement links TRBV7-9 to TRBJ2-1, with TRBD1 as a possible D gene (7 bases). Germline V gene sequence: CDR1 SEHNR, CDR2 FQNEAQ (reference sequence). This CDR3 region has 17 residues. V lost 4 bases, J lost 2 bases, and 18 bases lay in between. This chain's CDR3 is CASSSAGQRSPYNEQFF. In DNA form, the CDR3 reads TGTGCCAGCAGCTCCGCGGGACAGCGGAGCCCCTACAATGAGCAGTTCTTC.